The next 21 T cell receptor beta chains were all read from a single sample in a study of post-analysis software for immune sequencing data. No antigen has been assigned to these receptors. Study conclusions and caveats: There were five or six TRBV segments more frequent in patients than controls, and TRBV5-6, TRBV5-1 and TRBV20-1 were among them.

Tagging with unique molecular identifiers was a feature of the TCR beta cDNA libraries. TCRdb passed the PCR reads through MiXCR, listing each CDR3 protein once. The data contain more than 450,000 distinct CDR3 sequences, roughly 34% of them seen just once; the ten biggest clones take up about 6%. The material sequenced was blood. The receptors here all came from a girl aged 2-17 years with multiple sclerosis.

This clonotype has ten or more counts. This chain joins TRBV5-6 and TRBJ1-1; D gene unclear. The V gene's germline CDR1 is SGHDT and CDR2 YYEEEE. The CDR3 length is 14 residues. The germline V and J ends were trimmed by 3 bases and 3 bases, with 12 bases remaining between them. The CDR3 reads CASSSISGDTEAFF. For the CDR3, the DNA is TGTGCCAGCAGCTCAATATCTGGGGACACTGAAGCTTTCTTT. The entire variable domain, with the rest obtained from reference TRBV5-6 and TRBJ1-1, is as follows: DAGVTQSPTHLIKTRGQQVTLRCSPKSGHDTVSWYQQALGQGPQFIFQYYEEEERQRGNFPDRFSGHQFPNYSSELNVNALLLGDSALYLCASSSISGDTEAFFGQGTRLTVV.

This clonotype was detected a few times. This sequence joins TRBV29-1 and TRBJ2-5; 10 nucleotides agree with TRBD1. The CDR3 extends over 14 amino acids. With V trimmed by 7 bases and J by 5 bases, 10 bases remained unmatched. The germline gives CDR1 SQVTM, CDR2 ANQGSEA. The CDR3 sequence: CSAPGQGTYETQYF. CDR3 DNA: TGCAGCGCACCGGGACAGGGGACTTATGAGACCCAGTACTTC.

This CDR3 reads CASSQGGTGVSNGYTF. The CDR3 bases are TGCGCCAGCAGCCAAGGTGGGACAGGGGTCTCGAATGGCTACACCTTC. J is TRBJ1-2 and V is TRBV4-1, with TRBD1 matching over 10 bases. The CDR3 loop spans 16 amino acids. Trimming took 1 base from V and 6 from J; bases not matched to a gene: 8. Per the germline V gene, CDR1 is MGHRA and CDR2 is YSYEKL.

The table lists this clonotype with a few counts. CDR3 region: CASSYLGSHRGTEAFF. The CDR3 DNA reads as TGTGCCAGCAGTTACTTAGGATCTCACAGGGGGACTGAAGCTTTCTTT. The rearrangement joins TRBV6-5 to TRBJ1-1, with TRBD1 identical over 8 bases. This CDR3 is 16 amino acids long. V shed 1 base and J 5 bases; nucleotides not matched to a gene: 9. Per the germline V gene, CDR1 is MNHEY and CDR2 is SVGAGI.

This rearrangement joins TRBV11-1 to TRBJ2-1, with 12 positions matching TRBD2. Germline V CDR1 and CDR2: SGHAT, FQDESV (reference sequence). V trimming: 4 bases; J trimming: 5 bases; junction bases outside the gene matches: 6. CDR3 length equals 16 residues. CDR3 DNA sequence: TGTGCCAGCAGCTCCAGACTAGCGGGGGTTAACAATGAGCAGTTCTTC. Residues: CASSSRLAGVNNEQFF.

V usage is TRBV12-3 or TRBV12-4 and J usage is TRBJ1-6; D is unclear. This CDR3 spans 13 amino acids. The V end lost 4 bases, the J end lost 9 bases, and 10 bases lay between the germline ends. DNA for the CDR3: TGTGCCAGCAGTTATAGGGCCCCTTCACCCCTCCACTTT. It is translated as CASSYRAPSPLHF.

There are many counts of this clonotype. The chain is built from TRBV5-5 and TRBJ2-4; D not resolved. V lost 6 bases and J lost 7, with 17 bases in between. This CDR3 spans 14 amino acids. Germline CDR1 is SGHKS and CDR2 is YYEKEE (reference sequence). The CDR3 protein is CASMSGPRTNIQYF. The CDR3 region has the DNA TGTGCCAGCATGTCCGGGCCTCGTACCAACATTCAGTACTTC.

This clonotype occurred a few times. CDR3 in DNA: TGTGCCAGCAGCATGGACAGGGGAAATGAGCAGTTCTTC. Its protein is CASSMDRGNEQFF. The chain links TRBV7-3 to TRBJ2-1; 9 positions match TRBD1. CDR3 length equals 13 residues. The V gene end was trimmed by 5 bases and the J gene end by 7 bases; junction bases not matched to a gene: 3. CDR1 and CDR2 (germline): SGHTA, FQGTGA.

This clonotype was recorded a few times. The gene calls are TRBV5-1 and TRBJ1-2; TRBD1 matches 9 bases. The CDR3 covers 15 residues. The V gene end was trimmed by 4 bases and the J gene end by 5 bases; junction bases not matched to a gene: 9. Germline V gives CDR1 SGHRS, CDR2 YFSETQ. The CDR3 DNA reads as TGCGCCAGCAGCGCTACAGGGGGCGCACCGTATGGCTACACCTTC. Its protein product is CASSATGGAPYGYTF.

This chain connects TRBV29-1 to TRBJ2-3; possibly TRBD1 for D (5 bases). The V end was cut by 7 bases, the J end by 5 bases, with 10 bases between. Germline V gives CDR1 SQVTM, CDR2 ANQGSEA. This CDR3 comprises 11 residues. The CDR3: CSAVTVDTQYF. DNA of the CDR3: TGCAGCGCCGTGACAGTAGATACGCAGTATTTT.

The chain carries TRBV10-2 and TRBJ1-1; no clear D gene. Germline lookup yields CDR1 WSHSY and CDR2 SAAADI. This CDR3 is built from 12 residues. V lost 3 bases to trimming and J lost 6 bases, with 8 bases between them. This CDR3 is CASSDYGSEAFF. The CDR3 DNA reads as TGCGCCAGCAGTGATTACGGTTCTGAAGCTTTCTTT.

The chain has TRBV20-1 and TRBJ2-1; 7 nucleotides match TRBD2. Germline values: CDR1 DFQATT, CDR2 SNEGSKA (reference sequence). This CDR3 spans 12 amino acids. The trim removed 4 bases at V and 9 bases at J, leaving 6 bases unmatched. The chain's CDR3 is CSAKGTIGEQFF. For the CDR3, the DNA is TGCAGTGCTAAAGGGACTATCGGTGAGCAGTTCTTC.

The V gene is TRBV12-3 or TRBV12-4, the J gene TRBJ2-1; 12 nucleotides agree with TRBD2. The junction had 12 bases not matched to a gene; V was cut back by 8 bases and J by 7 bases. The CDR3 is 16 amino acids. CDR3 protein: CASGGPLAGGRNEQFF. The CDR3 DNA follows: TGTGCCAGCGGGGGGCCCCTAGCGGGGGGGCGAAATGAGCAGTTCTTC.

With regard to this clonotype: It may be a read error: a sequence one base away is much more abundant. The rearrangement joins TRBV5-1 to TRBJ2-1; 7 bases agree with TRBD1. The V and J ends lost 3 bases and 7 bases, in that order; junction bases with no gene match: 7. The CDR3 has 14 amino acids. CDR1 is SGHRS and CDR2 is YFSETQ in the germline V gene. The DNA of the CDR3 is TGCGCCAGCAGCTCGGGACAGACCCGGAATGAGCAGTTCTTC. The encoded protein is CASSSGQTRNEQFF.

The rearrangement joins TRBV20-1 to TRBJ2-3; the match to TRBD1 covers 7 bases. CDR1 is DFQATT, CDR2 SNEGSKA, per germline (reference sequence). The CDR3 is made up of 13 amino acids. With 2 bases clipped from V and 2 bases from J, the junction kept 1 base outside the gene matches. CDR3 sequence: CSARRGPTDTQYF. In DNA form, the CDR3 reads TGCAGTGCTAGAAGGGGGCCCACAGATACGCAGTATTTT.

The V gene is TRBV10-3, the J gene TRBJ1-1; TRBD1 is a possible D gene (6 bases). V was cut by 7 bases and J by 1 base, with 10 bases left in between. The CDR3 totals 13 residues. Germline assignment: CDR1 ENHRY and CDR2 SYGVKD. The CDR3 coding sequence is TGTGCCATCATGTCGGACAGGAACACTGAAGCTTTCTTT. Protein product: CAIMSDRNTEAFF.

This clonotype was seen more than once but under ten times. The rearrangement uses TRBV6-5 and TRBJ1-2; D may be TRBD1 (6 bases). The CDR3 runs to 15 residues. Trimming left V 5 bases short and J 5 bases short, with 18 bases between. CDR1 is MNHEY and CDR2 is SVGAGI in the germline V gene. The CDR3 here is CASSLRRTESYGYTF. The CDR3 DNA reads TGTGCCAGCAGTCTCCGTCGGACAGAATCTTATGGCTACACCTTC.

Turning to this clonotype: This may be a read error, as it is one base from a much larger clone. The rearrangement uses TRBV29-1 and TRBJ2-5, with TRBD1 identical over 7 bases. CDR1 is SQVTM, CDR2 ANQGSEA, per germline. There are 19 residues in the CDR3. CDR3 sequence reads: CSVEDPNPEGGFFPETQCF. As DNA, the CDR3 is TGCAGCGTTGAAGATCCTAACCCTGAAGGGGGCTTTTTTCCAGAGACCCAGTGCTTC.

This chain joins TRBV20-1 and TRBJ1-6; the D gene is possibly TRBD1 (5 bases). The germline V gene encodes CDR1 DFQATT and CDR2 SNEGSKA (reference sequence). V was cut by 8 bases and J by 9 bases, with 14 bases left in between. The CDR3 has 12 amino acids. The CDR3 spells CSTTHRSSPLHF. The CDR3 region has the DNA TGCAGTACTACCCACAGGAGTTCACCCCTCCACTTT.

The genes are TRBV20-1 and TRBJ1-3; D not certain. Trimming shortened V by 0 bases and J by 6 bases, and 12 bases separated the two germline ends. CDR3 length equals 14 residues. Germline lookup yields CDR1 DFQATT and CDR2 SNEGSKA (reference sequence). In nucleotides, the CDR3 is TGCAGTGCTAGAGATCCGTTGGCGGCAAACACCATATATTTT. Protein product: CSARDPLAANTIYF.

The CDR3 protein is CASSSPRRESTKRGGSSYNEQYF. CDR3 sequence (DNA): TGTGCCAGCAGTTCGCCACGACGGGAATCGACTAAGCGGGGGGGTAGCTCCTACAATGAGCAGTACTTC. This rearrangement joins TRBV11-2 to TRBJ2-1, with 10 bases that match TRBD2. The DNA end favors TRBJ2-7, so the J call may be wrong. The germline V gene encodes CDR1 SGHAT and CDR2 FQNNGV. CDR3 size: 23 residues.